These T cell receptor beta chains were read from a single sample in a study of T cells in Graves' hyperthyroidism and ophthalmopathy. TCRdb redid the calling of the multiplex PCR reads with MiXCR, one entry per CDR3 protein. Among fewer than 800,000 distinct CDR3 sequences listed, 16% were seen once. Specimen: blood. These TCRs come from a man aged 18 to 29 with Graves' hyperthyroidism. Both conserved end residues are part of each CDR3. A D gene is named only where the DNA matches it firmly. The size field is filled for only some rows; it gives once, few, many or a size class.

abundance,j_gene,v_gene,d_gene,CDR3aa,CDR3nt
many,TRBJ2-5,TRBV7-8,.,CASSLNLETQYF,TGTGCCAGCAGCCTCAACTTGGAGACCCAGTACTTC
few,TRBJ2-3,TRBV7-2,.,CASSLEGMRIDTQYF,TGTGCCAGCAGCTTAGAAGGGATGAGGATAGATACGCAGTATTTT
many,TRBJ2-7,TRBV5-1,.,CASSPGDIQGKQYF,TGCGCCAGCAGCCCGGGGGACATACAAGGCAAGCAGTACTTC
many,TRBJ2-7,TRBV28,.,CASSLTSSRDTYEQYF,TGTGCCAGCAGTTTAACATCGAGCAGGGACACCTACGAGCAGTACTTC
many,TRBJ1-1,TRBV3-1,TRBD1,CASSQENRGWRNTEAFF,TGTGCCAGCAGCCAAGAGAACAGGGGCTGGAGGAACACTGAAGCTTTCTTT
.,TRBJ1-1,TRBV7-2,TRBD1,CASSGGQGVFTEAFF,TGTGCCAGCAGTGGGGGACAGGGGGTCTTCACTGAAGCTTTCTTT
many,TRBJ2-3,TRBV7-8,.,CASSLSDQGDSTDTQYF,TGTGCCAGCAGCTTAAGTGACCAGGGAGATAGCACAGATACGCAGTATTTT
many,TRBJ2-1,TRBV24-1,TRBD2,CATPGDEREHSYNEQFF,TGTGCCACCCCGGGCGATGAGCGGGAGCACTCCTACAATGAGCAGTTCTTC
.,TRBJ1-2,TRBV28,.,CASSFRRGDYGYTF,TGTGCCAGCAGTTTCCGACGTGGCGACTATGGCTACACCTTC
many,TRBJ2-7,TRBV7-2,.,CASSFDRSASYEQYF,TGTGCCAGCAGCTTTGACAGGAGCGCGTCCTACGAGCAGTACTTC
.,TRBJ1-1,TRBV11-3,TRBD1,CASRADRGLMNTEAFF,TGTGCCAGCAGGGCGGACAGGGGGCTGATGAACACTGAAGCTTTCTTT
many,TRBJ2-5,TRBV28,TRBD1,CASSFGTGAGYQETQYF,TGTGCCAGCAGTTTCGGGACAGGGGCTGGGTACCAAGAGACCCAGTACTTC
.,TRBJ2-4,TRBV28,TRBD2,CASRGWTSGVLAKNIQYF,TGTGCCAGCAGGGGTTGGACTAGCGGGGTACTAGCCAAAAACATTCAGTACTTC
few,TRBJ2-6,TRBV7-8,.,CASSSDSLSGANVLTF,TGTGCCAGCAGCTCGGACAGTCTCTCTGGGGCCAACGTCCTGACTTTC
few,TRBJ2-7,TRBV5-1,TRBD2,CASSYRTSGKGKDSYEQYF,TGCGCCAGCAGCTATCGGACTAGCGGGAAGGGGAAAGACTCCTACGAGCAGTACTTC
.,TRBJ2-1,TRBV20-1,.,CSARGGGYNEQFF,TGCAGTGCTAGAGGAGGCGGTTACAATGAGCAGTTCTTC
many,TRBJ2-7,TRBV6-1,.,CASSPPASSSSYEQYF,TGTGCCAGCAGTCCCCCGGCCAGCAGTAGCTCCTACGAGCAGTACTTC
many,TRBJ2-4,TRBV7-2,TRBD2,CASSLAGLAGAKNIQYF,TGTGCCAGCAGCTTAGCGGGACTAGCGGGAGCCAAAAACATTCAGTACTTC
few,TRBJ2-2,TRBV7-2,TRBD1,CASSWDRVTGELFF,TGTGCCAGCAGCTGGGACAGGGTTACCGGGGAGCTGTTTTTT
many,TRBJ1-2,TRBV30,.,CAWTDFYGYTF,TGTGCCTGGACGGACTTCTATGGCTACACCTTC
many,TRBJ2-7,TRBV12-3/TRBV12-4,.,CASSSQGIARFSEQYF,TGTGCCAGCAGTTCCCAGGGGATTGCTAGATTTTCCGAGCAGTACTTC
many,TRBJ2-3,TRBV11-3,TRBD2,CASGIGLATDTQYF,TGTGCCAGCGGAATAGGACTAGCGACAGATACGCAGTATTTT
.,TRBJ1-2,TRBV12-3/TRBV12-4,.,CASSPVTDDYGYTF,TGTGCCAGCAGCCCTGTTACGGACGATTATGGCTACACCTTC
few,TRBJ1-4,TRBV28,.,CASNTFRGGSPEKLFF,TGTGCCAGCAACACATTCAGGGGTGGTTCTCCTGAAAAACTGTTTTTT
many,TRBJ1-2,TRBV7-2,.,CASSPMTANYGYTF,TGTGCCAGCAGCCCGATGACAGCTAACTATGGCTACACCTTC
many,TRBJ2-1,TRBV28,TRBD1,CASTGGGTGAWGEQFF,TGTGCCAGCACCGGTGGAGGGACAGGGGCCTGGGGTGAGCAGTTCTTC
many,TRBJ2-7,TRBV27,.,CASRLQGLSYEQYF,TGTGCCAGCAGGCTACAGGGCCTCTCCTACGAGCAGTACTTC
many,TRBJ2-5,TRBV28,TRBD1,CASREGAKETQYF,TGTGCCAGCAGAGAGGGGGCGAAGGAGACCCAGTACTTC